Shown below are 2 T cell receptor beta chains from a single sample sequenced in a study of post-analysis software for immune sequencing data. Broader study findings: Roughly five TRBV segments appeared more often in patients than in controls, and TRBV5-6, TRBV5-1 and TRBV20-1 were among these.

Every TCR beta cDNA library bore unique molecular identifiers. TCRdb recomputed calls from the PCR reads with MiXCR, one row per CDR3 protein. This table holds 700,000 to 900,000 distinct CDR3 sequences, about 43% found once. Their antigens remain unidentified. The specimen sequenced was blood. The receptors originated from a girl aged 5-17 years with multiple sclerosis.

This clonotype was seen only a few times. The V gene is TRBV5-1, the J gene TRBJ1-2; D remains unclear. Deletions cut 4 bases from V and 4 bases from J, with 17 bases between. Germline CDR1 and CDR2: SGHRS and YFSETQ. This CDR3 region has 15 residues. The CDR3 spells CASSQHPIASYGYTF. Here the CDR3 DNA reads TGCGCCAGCAGCCAACATCCGATCGCCAGCTATGGCTACACCTTC.

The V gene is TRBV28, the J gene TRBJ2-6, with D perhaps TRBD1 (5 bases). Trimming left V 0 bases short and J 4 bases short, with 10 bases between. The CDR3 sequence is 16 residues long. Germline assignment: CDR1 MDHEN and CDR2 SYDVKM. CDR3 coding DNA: TGTGCCAGCAGTTTATGGCAGGGCACAGGGGCCAACGTCCTGACTTTC. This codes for CASSLWQGTGANVLTF.